Listed here are 23 T cell receptor beta chains from one sample, sequenced in a study of cytomegalovirus exposure and HLA in healthy donors. It was with 60 Vbeta and 13 Jbeta primers that the PCR ran. TCRdb keeps only in-frame clones here, not all; method: immunoSEQ multiplex PCR. The table has about 180,000 clones, about three quarters seen once. The sequenced sample was PBMCs. These receptors were collected from a man aged 18 to 30 in good health and CMV-seronegative.

This clone was found once. The J gene is TRBJ2-7, the V gene TRBV27; 7 bases are shared with TRBD2. Germline loops: CDR1 MNHEY, CDR2 SMNVEV (reference sequence). V lost 10 bases to trimming and J lost 0 bases; unmatched junction nucleotides: 15. The CDR3 covers 16 residues. The CDR3 is CATARLSSGLSYEQYF. The CDR3 DNA reads TGTGCCACCGCTAGGCTCTCTAGCGGCCTCTCCTACGAGCAGTACTTC.

This clone was counted between two and nine times. The chain links TRBV30 to TRBJ1-4; TRBD1 agrees at 7 bases. V gave up 4 bases and J gave up 7 bases; unmatched junction bases: 3. The CDR3 covers 12 residues. Germline values: CDR1 GTSNPN, CDR2 SVGIG (reference sequence). The CDR3 is CAWKQGGEKLFF. The CDR3 DNA reads as TGTGCCTGGAAGCAGGGGGGTGAAAAACTGTTTTTT.

The V gene is TRBV12-5, the J gene TRBJ2-2; 7 nucleotides match TRBD1. V shed 6 bases, J shed 6 bases, and the junction held 4 bases outside the gene matches. CDR1 is LGHNT, CDR2 FRNRAP, per germline. The CDR3 covers 13 residues. As DNA, the CDR3 is TGTGCTAGTGGGAGGGGGCAGGCCGGGGAGCTGTTTTTT. It encodes CASGRGQAGELFF.

The chain couples TRBV6-1 to TRBJ2-7, with D possibly being TRBD1 (6 bases). CDR3 length: 14 residues. The V and J ends lost 6 bases and 0 bases respectively, with 12 bases between them. CDR1 is MNHNS, CDR2 SASEGT, per germline. CDR3 in amino acids: CASRRTDSSYEQYF. CDR3 coding DNA: TGTGCCAGCAGGAGGACAGACAGCTCCTACGAGCAGTACTTC.

This clone was seen only a few times. V gene TRBV9 combines with J gene TRBJ1-2; D gene ambiguous. V was pared by 0 bases and J by 4 bases, with 10 bases between. The CDR3 is 14 residues long. Germline CDR1 reads SGDLS; CDR2 reads YYNGEE. CDR3 sequence reads: CASSVAAVSYGYTF. The DNA of the CDR3 is TGTGCCAGCAGCGTAGCAGCGGTAAGCTATGGCTACACCTTC.

The chain combines TRBV10-3 with TRBJ2-1; D is uncertain. This CDR3 spans 14 amino acids. In germline, CDR1 is ENHRY, CDR2 SYGVKD. Trimming left V 6 bases short and J 0 bases short, with 9 bases between. CDR3: CAISPLSSYNEQFF. Here the CDR3 DNA reads TGTGCCATCAGCCCGCTGAGCTCCTACAATGAGCAGTTCTTC.

V and J are TRBV30 and TRBJ2-3; D possibly corresponds to TRBD2 (5 bases). Trimming left V 0 bases short and J 5 bases short, with 6 bases between. The CDR3 spans 12 residues. CDR1 is GTSNPN and CDR2 is SVGIG in the germline V gene (reference sequence). This CDR3 reads CAWSVAGDTQYF. The CDR3 DNA reads TGTGCCTGGAGTGTTGCGGGAGATACGCAGTATTTT.

This chain links TRBV20-1 with TRBJ2-1; perhaps TRBD1 as D (5 bases). CDR1 and CDR2 (germline): DFQATT, SNEGSKA (reference sequence). V lost 4 bases to trimming and J lost 7 bases, with 5 bases between them. The CDR3 length is 10 residues. The CDR3 reads CSAKGNEQFF. The DNA of the CDR3 is TGCAGTGCTAAGGGGAATGAGCAGTTCTTC.

This clone was seen just once. The V and J genes are TRBV7-2 and TRBJ2-5; D is possibly TRBD2 (5 bases). The end of the DNA is better explained by TRBJ2-7, so the J call may be wrong. CDR1 SGHTA and CDR2 FQGNSA come from the germline V gene. The CDR3 totals 16 residues. DNA for the CDR3: TGTGCCAGCAGCTTAGTAGGTAGCGTTCACTCCTACGAGCAGTACTTC. Its translation is CASSLVGSVHSYEQYF.

V is TRBV19 and J is TRBJ1-5; 8 nucleotides agree with TRBD1. This CDR3 contains 16 residues. The V gene's germline CDR1 is LNHDA and CDR2 SQIVND (reference sequence). The V gene end was trimmed by 5 bases and the J gene end by 6 bases; junction bases not matched to a gene: 12. The DNA for the CDR3 is TGTGCCAGTAGTCCCCTCGGACAGGGAGAGGGTCAGCCCCAGCATTTT. Its translation: CASSPLGQGEGQPQHF.

This clone occurred a few times. The chain couples TRBV7-9 to TRBJ2-1; 8 nucleotides agree with TRBD1. With 4 bases clipped from V and 4 bases from J, the junction kept 9 bases outside the gene matches. This CDR3 comprises 16 residues. Germline CDR1 SEHNR, CDR2 FQNEAQ (reference sequence). The CDR3 DNA is TGTGCCAGCAGCTCATGGACAGGGTCCACGTACAATGAGCAGTTCTTC. Translating it yields CASSSWTGSTYNEQFF.

The J gene is TRBJ2-5, the V gene TRBV5-1; D may be TRBD2 (5 bases). The J call is uncertain, as TRBJ2-7 better fits the DNA end. Germline V gene data show CDR1 as SGHRS and CDR2 as YFSETQ. This CDR3 contains 13 residues. Written as DNA, the CDR3 is TGCGCCAGCAGCTCACTGTCGGGGAGCGAGCAGTACTTC. It codes for CASSSLSGSEQYF.

CDR3 nucleotides: TGTGCCAGCAGTACAGGACTAAATTCACCCCTCCACTTT. This translates into CASSTGLNSPLHF. This rearrangement joins TRBV28 to TRBJ1-6; maybe TRBD1 (5 bases). Germline V CDR1 and CDR2: MDHEN, SYDVKM. This CDR3 has 13 amino acids. The V gene lost 5 bases and the J gene lost 7 bases, with 9 bases spanning the gap.

This clone came up once. The rearrangement uses TRBV5-1 and TRBJ2-7; no clear D. Germline CDR1 and CDR2: SGHRS and YFSETQ. Trimming shortened V by 0 bases and J by 0 bases, and 4 bases separated the two germline ends. The CDR3 sequence is 13 residues long. The CDR3 protein is CASSLESSYEQYF. In DNA form, the CDR3 reads TGCGCCAGCAGCTTGGAGAGCTCCTACGAGCAGTACTTC.

The chain recombines TRBV2 with TRBJ2-1, with a possible D match to TRBD1 (5 bases). CDR3 length: 13 residues. Germline V lookup: CDR1 SNHLY, CDR2 FYNNEI. Trimming took 1 base from V and 12 from J, leaving 13 bases between them. The chain's CDR3 is CASSEGPGHMQFF. The CDR3 DNA reads as TGTGCCAGCAGTGAAGGCCCCGGACACATGCAGTTCTTC. Combining the CDR3 with reference TRBV2 and TRBJ2-1 gives the whole variable domain EPEVTQTPSHQVTQMGQEVILRCVPISNHLYFYWYRQILGQKVEFLVSFYNNEISEKSEIFDDQFSVERPDGSNFTLKIRSTKLEDSAMYFCASSEGPGHMQFFGPGTRLTVL.

V is TRBV7-2 and J is TRBJ1-3; 7 bases map to TRBD1. The CDR3 has 17 residues. Trimming cost V 5 bases and J 1 base; bases outside gene matches: 11. Germline-derived CDR1 and CDR2 are SGHTA and FQGNSA. The CDR3 coding sequence is TGTGCCAGCAGCCGCGACAGGGTAGGGCTATCTGGAAACACCATATATTTT. It codes for CASSRDRVGLSGNTIYF.

There are a few counts of this clone. The chain carries TRBV28 and TRBJ1-1; D not certain. The CDR3 totals 12 residues. Germline V CDR1 and CDR2: MDHEN, SYDVKM. V dropped 6 bases and J dropped 10 bases, with 15 bases sitting between them. CDR3 protein: CASSPRAGGAFF. CDR3 in DNA: TGTGCCAGCAGCCCCCGAGCTGGTGGAGCTTTCTTT.

This clone was picked up one time. Here the CDR3 reads CASSLAALSDQPQHF. In DNA, the CDR3 is TGTGCCAGCAGCTTAGCCGCACTGTCCGATCAGCCCCAGCATTTT. This chain links TRBV7-8 with TRBJ1-5; D remains unclear. The germline gives CDR1 SGHVS, CDR2 FQNEAQ. The V end was cut by 0 bases, the J end by 5 bases, with 11 bases between. CDR3 size: 15 residues.

This clone appeared many times. The chain has TRBV9 and TRBJ1-2, with 10 bases that match TRBD1. This CDR3 spans 13 amino acids. V was pared by 4 bases and J by 8 bases, with 5 bases of the junction left unmatched. Germline V lookup: CDR1 SGDLS, CDR2 YYNGEE. CDR3 sequence (DNA): TGTGCCAGCAGCATCGGGACAGGGGCGGGCTACACCTTC. Its protein product is CASSIGTGAGYTF. The whole variable domain, filled in from reference TRBV9 and TRBJ1-2, reads DSGVTQTPKHLITATGQRVTLRCSPRSGDLSVYWYQQSLDQGLQFLIQYYNGEERAKGNILERFSAQQFPDLHSELNLSSLELGDSALYFCASSIGTGAGYTFGSGTRLTVV.

Only a few counts were recorded for this clone. The chain has TRBV5-1 and TRBJ2-7; D might be TRBD1 (5 bases). Germline V gene data show CDR1 as SGHRS and CDR2 as YFSETQ. Between the trimmed V and J ends, which lost 5 bases and 4 bases, there was a span of 16 bases. CDR3 size: 14 residues. The DNA for the CDR3 is TGCGCCAGCAGTTCGAGTCAGGGTTTTTACGAGCAGTACTTC. Its translation is CASSSSQGFYEQYF.

The genes are TRBV6-6 and TRBJ1-6; 7 bases agree with TRBD1. CDR3 length equals 16 residues. CDR1 and CDR2 (germline): MNHNY, SVGAGI (reference sequence). The junction had 6 bases not matched to a gene; V was cut back by 7 bases and J by 0 bases. The CDR3 sequence is CASIGRGVSYNSPLHF. In nucleotides, the CDR3 is TGTGCCAGCATCGGCAGGGGGGTCTCCTATAATTCACCCCTCCACTTT.

V gene TRBV4-2 combines with J gene TRBJ2-1; 8 bases are a match to TRBD1. The CDR3 is 13 residues long. The germline V gene encodes CDR1 LGHNA and CDR2 YNFKEQ. Trimming cost V 5 bases and J 7 bases; bases outside gene matches: 4. DNA for the CDR3: TGTGCCAGCAGCTTAGGACAGGGAAATGAGCAGTTCTTC. Residues: CASSLGQGNEQFF.

The chain uses TRBV5-4 and TRBJ2-3, with 9 bases lining up with TRBD2. V shed 3 bases and J 0 bases; nucleotides not matched to a gene: 2. Per germline, CDR1 SGHNT and CDR2 YYREEE (reference sequence). The CDR3 is 15 residues long. CDR3 DNA: TGTGCCAGCAGCTCTACTAGCGGGAGCACAGATACGCAGTATTTT. Its protein is CASSSTSGSTDTQYF. Complete variable domain (other parts from reference TRBV5-4 and TRBJ2-3): ETGVTQSPTHLIKTRGQQVTLRCSSQSGHNTVSWYQQALGQGPQFIFQYYREEENGRGNFPPRFSGLQFPNYSSELNVNALELDDSALYLCASSSTSGSTDTQYFGPGTRLTVL.